The clone carrying this T cell receptor beta chain was found many times. Its antigen is unknown. This sample was included in a study of post-analysis software for immune sequencing data. Looking at the study overall: Relapsing-remitting, secondary progressive and progressive-relapsing forms of multiple sclerosis all featured among disease courses. Study results and caveats: F-measure co-clustering was strong for batch-matched samples. Controls showed significantly higher normalized Chao1 diversity than did multiple sclerosis patients. When patients were compared with controls, about 5 TRBV segments were more frequent, TRBV5-6, TRBV5-1 and TRBV20-1 among them.

The TCR beta cDNA libraries carried unique molecular identifiers. From the PCR reads, TCRdb called clonotypes with MiXCR, one entry per CDR3 protein. Of some 160,000 distinct CDR3 sequences in the sample, 36% were seen once. This CDR3 has 14 amino acids. CDR1 is SGHTA and CDR2 is FQGTGA in the germline V gene. Trimming cost V 3 bases and J 4 bases, with 9 bases left between them. The chain carries TRBV7-3 and TRBJ2-2, with D possibly TRBD2 on 5 matching bases. The source material was blood, sampled after autologous hematopoietic stem cell transplantation. This clonotype was obtained from a girl aged 5 to 17 with multiple sclerosis. CDR3: CASSLDSSTGELFF. In nucleotides, the CDR3 is TGTGCCAGCAGCTTGGACTCGAGCACCGGGGAGCTGTTTTTT. The complete variable domain, with remaining parts taken from reference TRBV7-3 and TRBJ2-2, reads GAGVSQTPSNKVTEKGKYVELRCDPISGHTALYWYRQSLGQGPEFLIYFQGTGAADDSGLPNDRFFAVRPEGSVSTLKIQRTERGDSAVYLCASSLDSSTGELFFGEGSRLTVL.